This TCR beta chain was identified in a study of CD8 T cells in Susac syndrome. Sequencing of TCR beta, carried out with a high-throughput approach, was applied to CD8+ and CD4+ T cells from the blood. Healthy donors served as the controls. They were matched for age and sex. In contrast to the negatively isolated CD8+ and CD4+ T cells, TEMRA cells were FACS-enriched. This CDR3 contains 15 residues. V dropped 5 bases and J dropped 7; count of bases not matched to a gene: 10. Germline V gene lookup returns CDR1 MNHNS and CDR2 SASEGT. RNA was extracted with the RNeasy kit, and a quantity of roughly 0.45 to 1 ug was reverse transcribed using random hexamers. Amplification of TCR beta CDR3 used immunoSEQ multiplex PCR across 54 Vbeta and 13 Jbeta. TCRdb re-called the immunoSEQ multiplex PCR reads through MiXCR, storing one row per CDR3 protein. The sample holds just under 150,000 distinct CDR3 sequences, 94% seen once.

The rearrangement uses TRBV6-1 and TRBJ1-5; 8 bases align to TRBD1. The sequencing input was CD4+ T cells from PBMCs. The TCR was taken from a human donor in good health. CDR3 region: CASSHIGQGRQPQHF. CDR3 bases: TGTGCCAGCAGTCACATAGGACAGGGACGGCAGCCCCAGCATTTT.